This T cell receptor beta chain was captured by sequencing in a study of blood T cell repertoires in COVID-19. Study-level information: The samples span acute and convalescent COVID-19 from the United States, Italy and Spain. PBMCs, B-cell-depleted T cells, or T cells were the source of the cDNA or gDNA that made up the material.

In the authors' methods: Amplification from reference gene primers served as the basis for estimated nucleated cell counts. The repertoire was sequenced with immunoSEQ multiplex PCR; TCRdb's copy has only in-frame clones and lacks some. That table is the source of V, J and clone size, and D and trimming were worked out from the DNA. The sample yields about 250,000 clones, over 65% seen once. This clone was seen ten or more times. The junction had 4 bases not matched to a gene; V was cut back by 5 bases and J by 4 bases. CDR1 is SNHLY and CDR2 is FYNNEI in the germline V gene. The CDR3 is made up of 13 amino acids.

The chain links TRBV2 to TRBJ1-2, with TRBD1 matching 7 bases. The clonotype comes from a woman aged 80 or over with acute or convalescent COVID-19. Input material: peripheral blood. In DNA form, the CDR3 reads TGTGCCAGCAGTTCACCAGGGGGCTATGGCTACACCTTC. Protein product: CASSSPGGYGYTF.